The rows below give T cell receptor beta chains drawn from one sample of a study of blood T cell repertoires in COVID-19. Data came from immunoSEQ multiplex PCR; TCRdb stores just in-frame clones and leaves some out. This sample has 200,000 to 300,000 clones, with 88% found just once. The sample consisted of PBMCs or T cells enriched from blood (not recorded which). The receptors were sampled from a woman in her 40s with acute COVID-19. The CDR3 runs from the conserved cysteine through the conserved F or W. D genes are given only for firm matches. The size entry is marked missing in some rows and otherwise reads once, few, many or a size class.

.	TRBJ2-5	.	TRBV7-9	TGTGCCAGCAGCTTAATGAGCGATCAAGAGACCCAGTACTTC	CASSLMSDQETQYF
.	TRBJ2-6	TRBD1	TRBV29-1	TGCAGCGCCCAGGGGGTCAGAGCCTCTGGGGCCAACGTCCTGACTTTC	CSAQGVRASGANVLTF
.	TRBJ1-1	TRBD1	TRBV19	TGTGCCAGTAGTATTTGGGGACAGGGGTGGAGGAACACTGAAGCTTTCTTT	CASSIWGQGWRNTEAFF
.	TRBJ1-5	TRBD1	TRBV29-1	TGCAGCGTTGGGGCAGGGGGCGGGCAGCCCCAGCATTTT	CSVGAGGGQPQHF
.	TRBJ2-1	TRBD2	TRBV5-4	TGTGCCAGCAGCCCCTGGGGCGGGGGGAACAATGAGCAGTTCTTC	CASSPWGGGNNEQFF
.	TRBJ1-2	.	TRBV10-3	TGTGCCATCAGTGAGCCGGGGTCGTCGAACTATGGCTACACCTTC	CAISEPGSSNYGYTF
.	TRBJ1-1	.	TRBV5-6	TGTGCCAGCAGCCTGACTCGGCTGAGGAACACTGAAGCTTTCTTT	CASSLTRLRNTEAFF
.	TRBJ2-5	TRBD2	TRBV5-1	TGCGCCAGCAGCCCCGGGACTAATATAGAAGAGACCCAGTACTTC	CASSPGTNIEETQYF
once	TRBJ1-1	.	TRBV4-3	TGCGCCAGCAGCCAAGCTTTCCCCCTGGGCGAGACTGAAGCTTTCTTT	CASSQAFPLGETEAFF
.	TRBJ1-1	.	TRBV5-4	TGTGCCAGCAGCTTGGCCAGGTCTGAAGCTTTCTTT	CASSLARSEAFF
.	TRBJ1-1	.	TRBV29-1	TGCAGCGTTGTCCGACAGGAGGACACTGAAGCTTTCTTT	CSVVRQEDTEAFF
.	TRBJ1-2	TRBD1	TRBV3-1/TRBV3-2	TGTGCCAGCAGCCAATCAGGGGGCGCCGGCTCAAGCTATGGCTACACCTTC	CASSQSGGAGSSYGYTF
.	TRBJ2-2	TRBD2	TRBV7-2	TGTGCCAGCAGGGGACTAGCAGTCAACACCGGGGAGCTGTTTTTT	CASRGLAVNTGELFF
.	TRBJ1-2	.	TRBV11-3	TGTGCCAGCAGCTTGGGCAGCTATGGCTACACCTTC	CASSLGSYGYTF
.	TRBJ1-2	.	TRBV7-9	TGTGCCAGCAGCTTGGGCGTTGTGACCTATGGCTACACCTTC	CASSLGVVTYGYTF
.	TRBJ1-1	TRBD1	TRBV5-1	TGCGCCAGCAGCTTGAGCCCTTTCACAGGGGCCACTGAAGCTTTCTTT	CASSLSPFTGATEAFF
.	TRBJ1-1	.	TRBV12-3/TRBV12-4	TGTGCCAGCAGTTTAAGAGGGGAAGCTTTCTTT	CASSLRGEAFF
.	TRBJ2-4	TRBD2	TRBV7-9	TGTGCCAGCAGCCCCCCTTGGGGGGGAGGGCCGTCCAAAAACATTCAGTACTTC	CASSPPWGGGPSKNIQYF
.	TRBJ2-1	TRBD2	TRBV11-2	TGTGCCAGCAGGAGACTAGCGGGAGAGGAGCAGTTCTTC	CASRRLAGEEQFF
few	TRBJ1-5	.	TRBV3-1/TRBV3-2	TGTGCCAGCAGCCAAGATAGAGCGGATCCCCAGCATTTT	CASSQDRADPQHF
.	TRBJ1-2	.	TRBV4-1	TGCGCCAGCAGTGACCCGGTGGGCAGAGTCTATGGCTACACCTTC	CASSDPVGRVYGYTF
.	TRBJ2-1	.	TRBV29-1	TGCAGCGTTTATTTGGAGAGCTCCTACAATGAGCAGTTCTTC	CSVYLESSYNEQFF
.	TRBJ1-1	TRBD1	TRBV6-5	TGTGCCAGCAGTTACTACGGAGGGGGCTCGGAAGCTTTCTTT	CASSYYGGGSEAFF
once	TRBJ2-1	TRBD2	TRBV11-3	TGTGCCAGCAGCTTAGTTCTAGCGGGAGGGGGAAGGTTCTTC	CASSLVLAGGGRFF
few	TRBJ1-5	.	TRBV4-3	TGCGCCAGCCGCCATGTCAGGGGTTTGCAGCCCCAGCATTTT	CASRHVRGLQPQHF
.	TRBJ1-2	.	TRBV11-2	TGTGCCAGCAGCCACGAGCGGCTGAACTATGGCTACACCTTC	CASSHERLNYGYTF
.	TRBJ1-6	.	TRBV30	TGTGCCTGGAAGGCGGGCCCATTTTCACCCCTCCACTTT	CAWKAGPFSPLHF
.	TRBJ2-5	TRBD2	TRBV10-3	TGTGCCATCAGTGGGCGGACTAGCGAGACCCAGTACTTC	CAISGRTSETQYF
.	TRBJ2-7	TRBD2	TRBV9	TGTGCCAGCAGCGTAGCCGGGAGGGCCCTCGACGAGCAGTACTTC	CASSVAGRALDEQYF
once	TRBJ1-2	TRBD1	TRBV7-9	TGTGCCAGCAGCTCCGGACAGGGGGCGCGAGGCTACACCTTC	CASSSGQGARGYTF
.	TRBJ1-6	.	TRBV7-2	TGTGCCAGCAGCTTAAGGAGGGTCCAACCCCTCCACTTT	CASSLRRVQPLHF
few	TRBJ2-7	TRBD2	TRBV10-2	TGCGCCAGCCGGGACTACACAACCTACGAGCAGTACTTC	CASRDYTTYEQYF
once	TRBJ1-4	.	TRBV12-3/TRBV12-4	TGTGCCAGCCCTCTTGAAAAACTGTTTTTT	CASPLEKLFF
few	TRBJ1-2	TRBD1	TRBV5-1	TGCGCCAGCAGCTTGTATTTCGTCAGGGGGCAATCCGGCTATGGCTACACCTTC	CASSLYFVRGQSGYGYTF
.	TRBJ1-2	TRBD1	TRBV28	TGTGCCAGCAGTTTAGACAGGGGGCCCTATGGCTACACCTTC	CASSLDRGPYGYTF
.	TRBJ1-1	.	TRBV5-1	TGCGCCAGCGGCCAGGGCCAGACTGAAGCTTTCTTT	CASGQGQTEAFF
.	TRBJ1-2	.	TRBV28	TGTGCCAGCAGTATGTTGGATAGGGGTCCCCTTGGGGGCTACACCTTC	CASSMLDRGPLGGYTF
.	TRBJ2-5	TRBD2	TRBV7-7	TGTGCTAGCAGCTCCCCGGGAGGAGGGCAAGAGACCCAGTACTTC	CASSSPGGGQETQYF
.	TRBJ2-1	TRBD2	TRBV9	TGTGCCAGCAGCTTAAGACTAGCGGGAGTCCGAAATGAGCAGTTCTTC	CASSLRLAGVRNEQFF
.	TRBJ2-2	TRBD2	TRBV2	TGTGCCAGCAGTGTCCGCGGGGGGAACACCGGGGAGCTGTTTTTT	CASSVRGGNTGELFF
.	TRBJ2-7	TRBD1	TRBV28	TGTGCCAGCAGCTTGGGACAGGGGACCGACGAGCAGTACTTC	CASSLGQGTDEQYF
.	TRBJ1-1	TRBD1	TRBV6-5	TGTGCCAGTACCGGGACAGGGGAGGGGAGGCCTGAAGCTTTCTTT	CASTGTGEGRPEAFF
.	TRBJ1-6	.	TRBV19	TGTGCCAGTAGTCCCCAGGCGAGATCCAATTCACCCCTCCACTTT	CASSPQARSNSPLHF